This TCR beta chain was identified during a study of T cell responses to AZD1222 COVID-19 vaccine. Study-wide results and limits: Seropositive at baseline were only a handful of AZD1222 recipients.

Sequencing was performed with immunoSEQ multiplex PCR; in TCRdb, only in-frame clones are kept and a portion is missing. The sample holds tens of thousands of clones, around 90% seen once. Germline loops: CDR1 SGHAT, CDR2 FQNNGV. This CDR3 contains 14 residues. Trimming took 8 bases from V and 4 from J, leaving 17 bases between them. As for this clone: Its antigen is undetermined.

The sample here was peripheral blood, taken on day 0 of AZD1222 vaccination. This chain joins TRBV11-2 and TRBJ1-2; D not resolved. This receptor was obtained from an adult in good health. The CDR3 DNA reads TGTGCCAGCGGGTTCGGCGGTTTTCGCTATGGCTACACCTTC. Translation gives CASGFGGFRYGYTF.